Below, 15 T cell receptor beta chains from the same sample are listed, as sequenced in a study of T cell responses to AZD1222 COVID-19 vaccine. The data were produced by immunoSEQ multiplex PCR, yet TCRdb's version contains in-frame clones alone and is incomplete. The sample lists 100,000 to 150,000 clones, 65% to 90% occurring once. This specimen was peripheral blood, taken on day 0 of AZD1222 vaccination. All receptors derive from an adult in good health.

V is TRBV19 and J is TRBJ2-6; D remains ambiguous. With 5 bases removed from V and 3 bases from J, the gap between germline ends came to 14 bases. Germline V gene data show CDR1 as LNHDA and CDR2 as SQIVND (reference sequence). The length of the CDR3 is 16 residues. In nucleotides, the CDR3 is TGTGCCAGTAGTGAAATGGCGTCCCGTGGGGCCAACGTCCTGACTTTC. Protein: CASSEMASRGANVLTF.

This clone has a handful of counts. Other DNA sequences within the sample encode an identical CDR3. The genes are TRBV7-2 and TRBJ1-5; D is perhaps TRBD1 (6 bases). Germline V gene data show CDR1 as SGHTA and CDR2 as FQGNSA. This CDR3 contains 15 residues. Trimming removed 3 bases at V and 4 bases at J, with 13 bases between. The CDR3 coding sequence is TGTGCCAGCAGCTTTGGGACAAGGGAGAATCAGCCCCAGCATTTT. Translating it yields CASSFGTRENQPQHF. Using reference TRBV7-2 and TRBJ1-5 for the parts outside the CDR3, the full variable domain is GAGVSQSPSNKVTEKGKDVELRCDPISGHTALYWYRQSLGQGLEFLIYFQGNSAPDKSGLPSDRFSAERTGGSVSTLTIQRTQQEDSAVYLCASSFGTRENQPQHFGDGTRLSIL.

CDR3 loop: CASGGQGFNQPQHF. CDR3 in DNA: TGCGCCAGCGGGGGACAGGGCTTCAATCAGCCCCAGCATTTT. The J gene is TRBJ1-5, the V gene TRBV10-2; 9 nucleotides align to TRBD1. CDR3 size: 14 residues. V dropped 8 bases and J dropped 3; count of bases not matched to a gene: 5. In germline, CDR1 is WSHSY, CDR2 SAAADI.

A single count supports this clone. The chain is built from TRBV24-1 and TRBJ1-5; D remains ambiguous. Trimming shortened V by 4 bases and J by 0 bases, and 3 bases separated the two germline ends. The V gene's germline CDR1 is KGHDR and CDR2 SFDVKD. This CDR3 has 13 amino acids. CDR3 in amino acids: CATSEYSNQPQHF. CDR3 nucleotides: TGTGCCACCAGTGAATATAGCAATCAGCCCCAGCATTTT.

The rearrangement joins TRBV24-1 to TRBJ2-3, with D unresolved. V lost 5 bases to trimming and J lost 2 bases, with 7 bases between them. This CDR3 spans 13 amino acids. From germline, CDR1 is KGHDR and CDR2 SFDVKD. In nucleotides, the CDR3 is TGTGCCACCAGTGTGGCGCCCACAGATACGCAGTATTTT. Residues: CATSVAPTDTQYF.

The chain joins TRBV7-2 to TRBJ1-2; D may be TRBD1 (5 bases). Trimming removed 1 base at V and 5 bases at J, with 11 bases between. The CDR3 has 14 residues. The germline V gene encodes CDR1 SGHTA and CDR2 FQGNSA. Here the CDR3 DNA reads TGTGCCAGCAGCTTAGGGTCCGGGGGTTATGGCTACACCTTC. This encodes CASSLGSGGYGYTF.

This chain links TRBV5-1 with TRBJ1-3; 9 positions match TRBD1. In germline, CDR1 is SGHRS, CDR2 YFSETQ. This CDR3 contains 17 residues. The V gene end was trimmed by 2 bases and the J gene end by 4 bases; junction bases not matched to a gene: 10. The CDR3 spells CASSFQMGQGAGNTIYF. The CDR3 DNA follows: TGCGCCAGCAGCTTTCAGATGGGACAGGGAGCAGGAAACACCATATATTTT.

CDR3 amino acids: CASSPSRGGLYEQYF. The CDR3 DNA follows: TGCGCCAGCAGCCCCTCCCGCGGGGGGCTGTACGAGCAGTACTTC. This rearrangement joins TRBV4-3 to TRBJ2-7, with 8 nucleotides matching TRBD2. The length of the CDR3 is 15 residues. V dropped 4 bases and J dropped 4; count of bases not matched to a gene: 9. CDR1 is LGHNA and CDR2 is YSLEER in the germline V gene.

The J gene is TRBJ1-2, the V gene TRBV5-4; D is ambiguous. Trimming cost V 3 bases and J 5 bases, with 11 bases left between them. The CDR3 sequence is 13 residues long. Germline CDR1 is SGHNT and CDR2 is YYREEE (reference sequence). The DNA of the CDR3 is TGTGCCAGCAGCTCCAGCACACTTTATGGCTACACCTTC. It encodes CASSSSTLYGYTF.

The V gene is TRBV7-9, the J gene TRBJ1-1; weak D call: TRBD1 (5 bases). Germline CDR1 reads SEHNR; CDR2 reads FQNEAQ (reference sequence). This CDR3 has 10 amino acids. Trimming removed 4 bases at V and 10 bases at J, with 7 bases between. The CDR3 DNA is TGTGCCAGCAGCTCCGGGACAGCTTTCTTT. It encodes CASSSGTAFF. Full variable domain (outside the CDR3, taken from reference TRBV7-9 and TRBJ1-1): DTGVSQNPRHKITKRGQNVTFRCDPISEHNRLYWYRQTLGQGPEFLTYFQNEAQLEKSRLLSDRFSAERPKGSFSTLEIQRTEQGDSAMYLCASSSGTAFFGQGTRLTVV.

The V call is TRBV11-2, the J call TRBJ1-4, with D possibly TRBD1 on 5 matching bases. Trimming stripped 6 bases from V and 3 bases from J, with 17 bases between. Germline assignment: CDR1 SGHAT and CDR2 FQNNGV. The CDR3 is 16 amino acids. This CDR3 is CASSSLSGRPNEKLFF. In DNA, the CDR3 is TGTGCCAGCAGTTCCCTGTCGGGGCGGCCTAATGAAAAACTGTTTTTT.

V and J are TRBV28 and TRBJ2-7; D might be TRBD1 (5 bases). Germline-derived CDR1 and CDR2 are MDHEN and SYDVKM. Trimming cost V 3 bases and J 3 bases, with 18 bases left between them. This CDR3 has 16 residues. CDR3: CASSLGAGWQSYEQYF. In DNA form, the CDR3 reads TGTGCCAGCAGTTTGGGCGCAGGGTGGCAAAGCTACGAGCAGTACTTC.

This clone was seen a few times. This chain links TRBV24-1 with TRBJ1-2, with a possible D match to TRBD1 (5 bases). The V end lost 1 base, the J end lost 5 bases, and 13 bases lay between the germline ends. CDR3 size: 15 residues. The germline gives CDR1 KGHDR, CDR2 SFDVKD. The CDR3 is CATSDFSAGKYGYTF. CDR3 sequence (DNA): TGTGCCACCAGTGATTTTTCTGCAGGGAAGTATGGCTACACCTTC.

The chain joins TRBV2 to TRBJ1-4; tentatively, D is TRBD1 (6 bases). This CDR3 spans 14 amino acids. V lost 6 bases and J 3 bases, leaving 11 bases between the germline ends. Germline lookup yields CDR1 SNHLY and CDR2 FYNNEI. The CDR3 sequence is CASRVRGANEKLFF. CDR3 bases: TGTGCCAGCAGGGTCAGGGGCGCTAATGAAAAACTGTTTTTT. Full variable domain (missing parts from reference TRBV2 and TRBJ1-4): EPEVTQTPSHQVTQMGQEVILRCVPISNHLYFYWYRQILGQKVEFLVSFYNNEISEKSEIFDDQFSVERPDGSNFTLKIRSTKLEDSAMYFCASRVRGANEKLFFGSGTQLSVL.

The gene calls are TRBV29-1 and TRBJ1-1, with 11 bases aligning to TRBD1. The V gene's germline CDR1 is SQVTM and CDR2 ANQGSEA. The V gene end was trimmed by 7 bases and the J gene end by 4 bases; junction bases not matched to a gene: 5. The CDR3 extends over 13 amino acids. The CDR3 bases are TGCAGCGCCTGTGGACAGGGGGCCACTGAAGCTTTCTTT. It yields the protein CSACGQGATEAFF.